The 4 T cell receptor beta chains below come from one sample, sequenced in a study of shared clonotypes between healthy human individuals (dated by TCRdb to 2020 to 2022). Library preparation used the immunoSEQ multiplex PCR assay. TCRdb holds this immuneACCESS table with in-frame rearrangements only. Some clones are missing; in checked studies, unresolved V genes explain under half, and the rest has no known cause. The sample yields about 820,000 clones; 80% to 95% were counted once. The ten largest clones capture more than 20% of the sample. CD8 naive samples were CD45RO-negative cells positively selected for CCR7, giving a CD45RA+CCR7+ population that excluded TemRA cells. Sequenced sample: naive CD8+ T cells sorted from blood. According to the study, the label for this sample's cell subset or site signals: CD45RA+CCR7+. These receptors came from a man aged 30 to 39 in good health.

On this clone: The identical CDR3 is also encoded by other nucleotide sequences in the sample. The CDR3 here is CASGGSSYEQYF. The CDR3 nucleotides are TGTGCCAGCGGTGGCAGTTCCTACGAGCAGTACTTC. The chain links TRBV28 to TRBJ2-7; D gene ambiguous. With 8 bases removed from V and 1 base from J, the gap between germline ends came to 9 bases. This CDR3 contains 12 residues. Germline lookup yields CDR1 MDHEN and CDR2 SYDVKM.

The chain couples TRBV10-3 to TRBJ1-3; 9 bases line up with TRBD1. The CDR3 is 14 residues long. The germline V gene encodes CDR1 ENHRY and CDR2 SYGVKD. V trimming: 6 bases; J trimming: 8 bases; junction bases outside the gene matches: 8. CDR3 coding DNA: TGTGCCATCAGCCGGACAGGGGATGCGGACACCATATATTTT. Its translation: CAISRTGDADTIYF.

This clone appeared once. Other DNA sequences in the sample encode the same CDR3. The gene calls are TRBV9 and TRBJ2-3; 9 nucleotides align to TRBD2. This CDR3 is built from 15 residues. The V and J ends lost 0 bases and 2 bases, in that order; junction bases with no gene match: 1. Germline V lookup: CDR1 SGDLS, CDR2 YYNGEE. The CDR3: CASSVGLAVTDTQYF. Written as DNA, the CDR3 is TGTGCCAGCAGCGTAGGACTAGCGGTCACAGATACGCAGTATTTT.

The rearrangement links TRBV27 to TRBJ2-7; 8 bases align to TRBD2. J gave up 3 bases and V 7 bases, and 11 bases lay outside the gene matches. The CDR3 covers 15 residues. Germline V lookup: CDR1 MNHEY, CDR2 SMNVEV (reference sequence). Written as DNA, the CDR3 is TGTGCCAGCACCCCGGGAGCGGGAGAGATCTACGAGCAGTACTTC. Residues: CASTPGAGEIYEQYF.